This TCR beta chain was captured by sequencing in a study of shared clonotypes between healthy human individuals (dated by TCRdb to about 2020). Background for the entire study: A few men and a couple of women, aged 18 to 49 years, made up the cohort. For each donor, three plates each were used for CD4 naive and CD4 memory, two plates were used for CD8 naive, and one plate was used for CD8 memory. Different laboratories and diverse techniques were used to prepare libraries and sequence TCR repertoires, to increase sequencing depth and limit assay-specific biases. Each donor's leukapheresis produced roughly between roughly 0.9 and 9 billion PBMCs. To estimate repertoire size and how much clonotype sharing occurs between individuals, the study deeply sequenced the blood TCR repertoires of about 5 healthy adults.

TCR CDR3 regions were amplified from genomic DNA by multiplex PCR using the deep immunoSEQ assay. Extracted genomic DNA from each cell subset was spread evenly across all wells of several immunoSEQ 96-well plates, with each plate serving as a replicate. For sorted subsets, about 220 ng of genomic DNA, equivalent to around 29,000 T cell genomes, went into each replicate PCR. The purified libraries were quantified using a Qubit 3.0 fluorometer, sized with a Bioanalyzer 2100, and then quantified again using the KAPA Library Quantification kit. Every immunoSEQ 96-well plate was sequenced on a dedicated single-read 150-cycle Illumina NextSeq 550 flow cell. The authors' pipeline ran thus. The immunoSEQ output contained only junctional sequences without quality scores, so filtering could not match that applied to full-length reads. To assign V/J genes and CDR3, sequences were annotated against IMGT germline references using PyIR, a Python wrapper for IgBLAST v1.9. Reads with weak V/J assignments (E-value above 1e-6), missing CDR3, stop codons, out-of-frame junctions, or ambiguous translated residues were removed. V3J clonotypes were defined as sequences sharing the same inferred V gene, J gene, and CDR3 amino acid sequence. To compute the percentage overlap between repertoires, the number of shared unique clonotypes was divided by the size of the smaller repertoire. RTK rarefaction, the Chao1 estimator, and Recon v2.1 estimates of unobserved clonotypes were used to assess repertoire richness. Generation probabilities were computed with OLGA for all TCRbeta clonotypes obtained by the gDNA method from a few donors. TCRdb took this table from immuneACCESS and kept in-frame rearrangements with V and J called. Such tables lack part of the clones; where checked against another copy, unresolved V genes explain under half of the gap, and the rest is unexplained. The V and J calls and clone size are taken from that table; D and trimming were inferred from the DNA. This sample is represented by 2 million to 2.5 million clones; under 95% of them were singletons. About 0.41% of the sample rests with the top ten.

CDR1 and CDR2 (SGHRS, YFSETQ) derive from the germline V gene. The CDR3, from cysteine to phenylalanine, totals 14 residues. The DNA shown is the 42-base CDR3, in frame from base 1. V is reduced by 3 bases and J by 1 base, leaving a spacing of 10 bases between them. For this clone: The antigen this receptor binds is unknown. Base qualities are not at hand, and no much larger clone is one base apart. The sample has other DNA sequences that encode this CDR3 too.

Overall study outcomes, separate from this receptor: Pairwise subsampling led to the expectation that sequencing depth would affect the degree of clonotype sharing among donors. Because the study included only a small number of donors, the genetic and exposure-history diversity represented was limited. Compared with non-shared clonotypes, the clonotypes found in all four sorted-subset donors had higher generation probabilities. Sampling was limited to blood, and TCR repertoires in tissue likely differ from TCR repertoires in blood. Rarefaction of sorted-subset datasets indicated incomplete sequencing despite the large sequencing depth. Across several donors, approximately 5% of naive CD4, around 3.5% of naive CD8, about 2.3% of memory CD4, and 0.4% of memory CD8 clonotypes were shared. Naive subsets generally had larger estimated clonotype richness than memory subsets did.

Donors were healthy HIV-negative adults with no recently reported acute infections or vaccinations. Every donor was a Caucasian adult living in Nashville, Tennessee, USA. CD4+ T cells were enriched by magnetic negative selection; naive cells were then positively selected on CD45RA, and the negative fraction formed the memory subset. Blood was collected by leukapheresis, and PBMCs were isolated by Ficoll-Histopaque density gradient centrifugation and then cryopreserved in liquid nitrogen vapor phase. Analytical flow cytometry was used to check the purity and quantity of every magnetically sorted T cell population. Genomic DNA was isolated from every sorted fraction and measured by UV absorbance on a Nanodrop 2000c.

The origin of this receptor is a man younger than 35 in good health. Some clones in this sample may be carry-over from other donors' samples. The V and J genes are TRBV5-1 and TRBJ1-1; matching of 5 bases hints at TRBD1 as the D gene. The specimen was naive CD4+ T cells from PBMCs. The cell subset or site label on this specimen signifies: CD45RA+ positively selected. The DNA sequence follows: TGCGCCAGCAGCTCCGGGACGGGGAACACTGAAGCTTTCTTT. This translates into CASSSGTGNTEAFF.